This T cell receptor beta chain was recorded in a study of OX40 agonist ivuxolimab in advanced cancers. Study at large: Patients received the agonistic anti-OX40 (CD134) antibody ivuxolimab. Every 2 weeks, patients got intravenous ivuxolimab at one of six dose levels (0.01-10 mg/kg). Mean age approximately 55 years, range about 23 to 80; roughly 82% male.

Study-wide results and caveats: Dosing at 0.1 to 3.0 mg/kg was accompanied by clonal expansion of CD4+ and CD8+ blood T cells by week 6.

The sample holds a few counts of this clone. What it binds is not known. Assay used: immunoSEQ multiplex PCR; TCRdb lists only in-frame clones, some missing. The sample shows over 45,000 clones, nearly 85% of them seen only once. The origin of this receptor is an adult with an advanced solid tumor such as melanoma, head and neck, liver or kidney cancer. The sample here was CD4+ or CD8+ T cells sorted from blood, taken in a trial of the OX40 agonist ivuxolimab.

CDR3 in amino acids: CASSERHGLAGDTQYF. The CDR3 DNA follows: TGTGCCAGCAGTGAACGTCATGGACTAGCGGGAGATACGCAGTATTTT. The V gene is TRBV6-1, the J gene TRBJ2-3; 11 bases are a match to TRBD2. This CDR3 is built from 16 residues. J was trimmed by 5 bases and V by 2 bases; bases with no gene match: 6. Per germline, CDR1 MNHNS and CDR2 SASEGT.